This TCR beta chain comes out of a study of T cell responses to AZD1222 COVID-19 vaccine. Points from the study as a whole: The breadth and depth of Spike-specific TCRs increased once two AZD1222 doses had been given. In a largely white British group with more females than males, clonal diversity was possibly underestimated.

The CDR3 runs to 15 residues. CDR1 GTSNPN and CDR2 SVGIG come from the germline V gene (reference sequence). With 5 bases removed from V and 0 bases from J, the gap between germline ends came to 16 bases. To note about this clone: The antigen remains undetermined.

Assay used: immunoSEQ multiplex PCR; TCRdb lists only in-frame clones, some missing. The sample shows under 200,000 clones, about 91% of them seen only once. The source material was peripheral blood, sampled 28 days after the second AZD1222 dose. This sequence was found in an adult who received the AZD1222 COVID-19 vaccine. The V and J genes are TRBV30 and TRBJ1-1; weak D call: TRBD1 (5 bases). CDR3 sequence (DNA): TGTGCCTGGGGTAGGGGAAACAGACTGAACACTGAAGCTTTCTTT. Translation gives CAWGRGNRLNTEAFF.